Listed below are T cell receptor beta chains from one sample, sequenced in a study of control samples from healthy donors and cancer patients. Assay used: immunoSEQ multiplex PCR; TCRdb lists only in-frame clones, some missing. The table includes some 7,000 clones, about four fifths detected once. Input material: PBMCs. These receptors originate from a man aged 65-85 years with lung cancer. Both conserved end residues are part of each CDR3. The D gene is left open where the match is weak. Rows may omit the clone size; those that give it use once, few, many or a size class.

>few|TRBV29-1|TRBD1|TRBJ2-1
CSVELLTGFLYNEQFF
TGCAGCGTTGAGTTACTGACAGGGTTTCTCTACAATGAGCAGTTCTTC
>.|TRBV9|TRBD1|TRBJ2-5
CASSVGTGEGTQYF
TGTGCCAGCAGCGTAGGGACAGGGGAAGGGACCCAGTACTTC
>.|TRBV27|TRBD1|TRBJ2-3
CASSPGQGGYTQYF
TGTGCCAGCAGTCCCGGACAGGGAGGTTATACGCAGTATTTT
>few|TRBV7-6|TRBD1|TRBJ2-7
CASSLEDRGREQYF
TGTGCCAGCAGCTTAGAGGACAGGGGACGCGAGCAGTACTTC
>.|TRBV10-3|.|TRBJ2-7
CAISESRHEQYF
TGTGCCATCAGTGAGTCGAGACACGAGCAGTACTTC
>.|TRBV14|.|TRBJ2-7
CASSQDLRDGQYF
TGTGCCAGCAGCCAAGATCTCCGTGACGGACAGTACTTC
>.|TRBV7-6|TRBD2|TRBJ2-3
CASSFPQGGSTDTQYF
TGTGCCAGCAGCTTCCCGCAGGGAGGGAGCACAGATACGCAGTATTTT
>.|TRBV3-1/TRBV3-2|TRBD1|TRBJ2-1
CASSQGQGYNEQFF
TGTGCCAGCAGCCAAGGACAGGGGTACAATGAGCAGTTCTTC
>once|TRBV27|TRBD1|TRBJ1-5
CASKPGQSSNQPQHF
TGTGCCAGCAAACCGGGACAGAGTAGCAATCAGCCCCAGCATTTT
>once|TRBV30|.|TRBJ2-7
CAWSVPHPWGEQYF
TGTGCCTGGAGTGTACCCCATCCTTGGGGCGAGCAGTACTTC
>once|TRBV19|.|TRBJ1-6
CASSSTDPSPLHF
TGTGCCAGTAGTTCGACAGATCCTTCACCCCTCCACTTT
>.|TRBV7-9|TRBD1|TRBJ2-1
CASSLVGTGGAGNEQFF
TGTGCCAGCAGCTTAGTAGGGACAGGGGGCGCAGGGAATGAGCAGTTCTTC
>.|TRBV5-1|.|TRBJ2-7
CASSLGHEQYF
TGCGCCAGCAGCTTGGGGCACGAGCAGTACTTC
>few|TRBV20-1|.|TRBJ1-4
CSASNMEKLFF
TGCAGTGCTAGTAATATGGAAAAACTGTTTTTT
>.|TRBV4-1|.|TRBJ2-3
CASSQEETFDSDTQYF
TGCGCCAGCAGCCAAGAAGAGACTTTCGACTCAGATACGCAGTATTTT
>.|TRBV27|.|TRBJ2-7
CASSLFGGIGYEQYF
TGTGCCAGCAGTTTATTCGGAGGGATTGGGTACGAGCAGTACTTC
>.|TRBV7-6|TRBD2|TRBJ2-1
CASSASGLAGDNEQFF
TGTGCCAGCAGCGCGTCGGGACTAGCGGGCGACAATGAGCAGTTCTTC
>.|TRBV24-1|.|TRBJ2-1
CATKGGSSYNEQFF
TGTGCCACCAAGGGCGGTAGCTCCTACAATGAGCAGTTCTTC
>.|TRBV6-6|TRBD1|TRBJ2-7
CATRQGGYEQYF
TGTGCCACCAGACAGGGTGGCTACGAGCAGTACTTC
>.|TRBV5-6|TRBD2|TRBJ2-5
CASSLSGRGFETQYF
TGTGCCAGCAGTCTTAGCGGGAGGGGGTTTGAGACCCAGTACTTC
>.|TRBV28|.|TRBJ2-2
CASSLSVVGELFF
TGTGCCAGCAGTTTATCGGTAGTTGGGGAGCTGTTTTTT
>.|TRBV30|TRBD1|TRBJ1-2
CACRQGMGYTF
TGTGCCTGTCGACAGGGGATGGGCTACACCTTC
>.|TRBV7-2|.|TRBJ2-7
CASTLGGAQDNSYEQYF
TGTGCCAGCACCCTAGGGGGGGCGCAGGACAACTCCTACGAGCAGTACTTC
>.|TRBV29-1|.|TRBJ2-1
CSVEDRGSHEQFF
TGCAGCGTTGAAGACAGGGGTAGCCATGAGCAGTTCTTC
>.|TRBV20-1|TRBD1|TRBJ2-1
CSAEGQGEQFF
TGCAGTGCCGAGGGACAGGGCGAGCAGTTCTTC
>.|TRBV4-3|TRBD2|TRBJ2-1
CASSQLAGGPQNEQFF
TGCGCCAGCAGCCAATTAGCGGGAGGGCCTCAAAATGAGCAGTTCTTC
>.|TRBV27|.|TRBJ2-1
CASSLSKGSEQFF
TGTGCCAGCAGTTTATCGAAAGGGTCTGAGCAGTTCTTC
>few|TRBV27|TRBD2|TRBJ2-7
CASSLKGLAGVGEQYF
TGTGCCAGCAGTTTAAAAGGGCTGGCGGGAGTTGGCGAGCAGTACTTC
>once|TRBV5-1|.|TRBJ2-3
CASSPGSTDTQYF
TGCGCCAGCAGCCCTGGGAGCACAGATACGCAGTATTTT
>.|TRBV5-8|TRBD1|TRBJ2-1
CASTGGSYNEQFF
TGTGCCAGCACAGGGGGATCCTACAATGAGCAGTTCTTC
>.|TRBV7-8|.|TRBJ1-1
CASSLGKGLGAEAFF
TGTGCCAGCAGCTTAGGGAAGGGTTTGGGCGCTGAAGCTTTCTTT
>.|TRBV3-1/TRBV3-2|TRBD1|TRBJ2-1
CASSAGTGYNEQFF
TGTGCCAGCAGCGCCGGGACAGGCTACAATGAGCAGTTCTTC
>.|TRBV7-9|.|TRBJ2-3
CASSPRGPDTQYF
TGTGCCAGCAGCCCACGGGGGCCAGATACGCAGTATTTT